The next 28 T cell receptor beta chains were all read from a single sample in a study of CD8+ T cells in alopecia areata. Following RNA extraction, reverse transcription yielded cDNA that acted as the sequencing template. The assay was immunoSEQ multiplex PCR, and TCRdb's table has in-frame clones only and misses some. The table lists 65,000 to 95,000 clones, about 53% of them singletons. The sequencing input was NKG2D-high CD8+ T cells sorted from blood. These TCRs come from a human donor with alopecia areata.

This chain uses TRBV7-2 with TRBJ2-7; TRBD2 aligns across 7 bases. This CDR3 has 14 amino acids. Germline values: CDR1 SGHTA, CDR2 FQGNSA. J was trimmed by 3 bases and V by 5 bases; bases with no gene match: 7. The CDR3 reads CASSVSGPGYEQYF. In nucleotides, the CDR3 is TGTGCCAGCAGCGTTAGCGGGCCCGGCTACGAGCAGTACTTC.

This chain links TRBV30 with TRBJ2-3; 9 bases align to TRBD1. Trimming removed 2 bases from V and 6 bases from J; junction bases left unmatched: 6. Germline-derived CDR1 and CDR2 are GTSNPN and SVGIG (reference sequence). This CDR3 contains 14 residues. CDR3 coding DNA: TGTGCCTGGAGTCCCGGGACAGGGATTGATACGCAGTATTTT. Its protein product is CAWSPGTGIDTQYF. Together with reference TRBV30 and TRBJ2-3, the CDR3 gives the full variable domain: SQTIHQWPATLVQPVGSPLSLECTVEGTSNPNLYWYRQAAGRGLQLLFYSVGIGQISSEVPQNLSASRPQDRQFILSSKKLLLSDSGFYLCAWSPGTGIDTQYFGPGTRLTVL.

The chain employs TRBV27 and TRBJ1-2; TRBD1 aligns across 7 bases. V was clipped by 3 bases and J by 4 bases; unmatched bases: 5. This CDR3 is 14 amino acids long. The V gene's germline CDR1 is MNHEY and CDR2 SMNVEV (reference sequence). The CDR3 protein is CASSFSGTVYGYTF. CDR3 DNA sequence: TGTGCCAGCAGTTTTTCCGGGACAGTCTATGGCTACACCTTC.

This clone has more than one count but fewer than ten. The chain joins TRBV29-1 to TRBJ1-5; D is unresolved. The ends were cut back, 7 bases at V and 2 bases at J, with 15 bases in the middle. This CDR3 spans 14 amino acids. The germline V gene encodes CDR1 SQVTM and CDR2 ANQGSEA. The CDR3 DNA sequence: TGCAGCGCCATTCGGGTCGATGGCAATCAGCCCCAGCATTTT. As protein: CSAIRVDGNQPQHF.

The chain has TRBV28 and TRBJ2-1; 8 nucleotides agree with TRBD1. The CDR3 has 15 amino acids. Germline CDR1 MDHEN, CDR2 SYDVKM. J was trimmed by 6 bases and V by 5 bases; bases with no gene match: 9. CDR3 residues: CASSPPGQGVNEQFF. As DNA, the CDR3 is TGTGCCAGCAGTCCCCCCGGACAGGGCGTCAATGAGCAGTTCTTC.

The rearrangement uses TRBV29-1 and TRBJ1-1; D gene ambiguous. Germline V CDR1 and CDR2: SQVTM, ANQGSEA. This CDR3 has 11 amino acids. V lost 7 bases, J lost 3 bases, and 9 bases lay in between. CDR3 sequence reads: CSAWVDTEAFF. CDR3 DNA: TGCAGCGCATGGGTTGACACTGAAGCTTTCTTT.

This clone was seen a single time. The chain links TRBV15 to TRBJ2-1; the D gene is possibly TRBD1 (5 bases). V was pared by 3 bases and J by 3 bases, with 15 bases between. Germline lookup yields CDR1 LNHNV and CDR2 YYDKDF (reference sequence). The length of the CDR3 is 16 residues. The chain's CDR3 is CATSRAGQSDYNEQFF. The CDR3 DNA sequence: TGTGCCACCAGCAGGGCAGGGCAGTCAGACTACAATGAGCAGTTCTTC.

This chain uses TRBV13 with TRBJ2-1; the match to TRBD2 covers 14 bases. From germline, CDR1 is PRHDT and CDR2 FYEKMQ (reference sequence). Trimming took 4 bases from V and 7 from J; bases not matched to a gene: 9. The length of the CDR3 is 17 residues. The CDR3, as DNA: TGTGCCAGCAGCTCCCTGAGACTAGCGGGGGGGAGGAATGAGCAGTTCTTC. Its translation is CASSSLRLAGGRNEQFF. Using reference TRBV13 and TRBJ2-1 for the parts outside the CDR3, the full variable domain is AAGVIQSPRHLIKEKRETATLKCYPIPRHDTVYWYQQGPGQDPQFLISFYEKMQSDKGSIPDRFSAQQFSDYHSELNMSSLELGDSALYFCASSSLRLAGGRNEQFFGPGTRLTVL.

The rearrangement joins TRBV27 to TRBJ1-1; a weak D match, TRBD1 (6 bases). From germline, CDR1 is MNHEY and CDR2 SMNVEV (reference sequence). V shed 3 bases and J shed 4 bases, with 12 bases lying between them. CDR3 size: 14 residues. The CDR3 is CASSLDSWSTEAFF. The CDR3 bases are TGTGCCAGCAGTTTGGACAGTTGGAGCACTGAAGCTTTCTTT.

The CDR3 spells CAWSGGRGNTEAFF. CDR3 sequence (DNA): TGTGCCTGGAGTGGCGGCAGGGGGAACACTGAAGCTTTCTTT. The chain links TRBV30 to TRBJ1-1, with a weak D call TRBD1 (6 bases). The germline CDR1 and CDR2 sequences are GTSNPN and SVGIG (reference sequence). The V end was cut by 1 base, the J end by 1 base, with 10 bases between. This CDR3 region has 14 residues.

This clone has more than one count but fewer than ten. The chain recombines TRBV27 with TRBJ2-5; TRBD1 is a possible D gene (7 bases). The CDR3 is 14 amino acids. CDR1 MNHEY and CDR2 SMNVEV come from the germline V gene (reference sequence). V was cut by 3 bases and J by 5 bases, with 13 bases left in between. DNA of the CDR3: TGTGCCAGCAGTTTCGACAGGGAGGACGAGACCCAGTACTTC. The encoded protein is CASSFDREDETQYF.

The rearrangement joins TRBV9 to TRBJ2-3; TRBD2 aligns across 9 bases. CDR3 length equals 17 residues. Germline assignment: CDR1 SGDLS and CDR2 YYNGEE. J was trimmed by 2 bases and V by 2 bases; bases with no gene match: 9. The CDR3 sequence: CASSVAGLAGNTDTQYF. The CDR3 coding sequence is TGTGCCAGCAGCGTCGCGGGTCTAGCGGGGAACACAGATACGCAGTATTTT.

This chain links TRBV30 with TRBJ2-5; no clear D. The CDR3 is 12 residues long. Trimming shortened V by 1 base and J by 4 bases, and 7 bases separated the two germline ends. In germline, CDR1 is GTSNPN, CDR2 SVGIG (reference sequence). The CDR3 loop reads CAWSGLGETQYF. Here the CDR3 DNA reads TGTGCCTGGAGTGGACTGGGAGAGACCCAGTACTTC.

This chain uses TRBV4-1 with TRBJ2-3; 9 bases line up with TRBD1. Losses at the gene ends were 3 bases for V and 0 bases for J; bases not matched to a gene: 4. The germline V gene has CDR1 MGHRA and CDR2 YSYEKL. This CDR3 contains 16 residues. The CDR3 reads CASSHTGTGSTDTQYF. As DNA, the CDR3 is TGCGCCAGCAGCCACACCGGGACAGGGAGCACAGATACGCAGTATTTT.

The chain couples TRBV29-1 to TRBJ2-7; a possible D gene is TRBD2 (6 bases). With 4 bases removed from V and 2 bases from J, the gap between germline ends came to 15 bases. Germline CDR1 and CDR2: SQVTM and ANQGSEA. The CDR3 runs to 14 residues. CDR3 DNA: TGCAGCGTTGGGGGTGTCGGGGAGGCCTACGAGCAGTACTTC. This gives the protein CSVGGVGEAYEQYF.

The chain joins TRBV4-1 to TRBJ1-2; unclear D gene. Trimming removed 2 bases at V and 5 bases at J, with 9 bases between. This CDR3 has 13 amino acids. The germline gives CDR1 MGHRA, CDR2 YSYEKL. CDR3 region: CASSQSWDYGYTF. The CDR3 nucleotides are TGCGCCAGCAGCCAAAGTTGGGATTATGGCTACACCTTC.

The chain uses TRBV7-9 and TRBJ2-7; the match to TRBD2 covers 8 bases. Trimming at V came to 5 bases and at J to 4 bases, leaving 10 bases not matched to a gene. The CDR3 spans 15 residues. The germline CDR1 and CDR2 sequences are SEHNR and FQNEAQ (reference sequence). The CDR3 sequence: CASSPRESGGYEQYF. Here the CDR3 DNA reads TGTGCCAGCAGCCCGAGGGAGAGCGGGGGTTACGAGCAGTACTTC.

V is TRBV2 and J is TRBJ2-2, with D unclear. Trimming shortened V by 7 bases and J by 0 bases, and 3 bases separated the two germline ends. The length of the CDR3 is 12 residues. CDR1 SNHLY and CDR2 FYNNEI come from the germline V gene. The CDR3 reads CASMSNTGELFF. CDR3 DNA sequence: TGTGCCAGCATGTCGAACACCGGGGAGCTGTTTTTT.

The rearrangement joins TRBV7-8 to TRBJ1-2; tentative D call: TRBD1 (5 bases). V was trimmed by 5 bases and J by 10 bases, leaving 11 bases between them. The CDR3 consists of 11 residues. Germline-derived CDR1 and CDR2 are SGHVS and FQNEAQ. Here the CDR3 reads CASSVDSVYTF. The CDR3 nucleotides are TGTGCCAGCAGCGTCGACAGCGTCTACACCTTC.

This clone has a handful of counts. The J gene is TRBJ2-3, the V gene TRBV7-6; 11 nucleotides align to TRBD2. Germline CDR1 SGHVS, CDR2 FNYEAQ. J lost 9 bases, V lost 5 bases, and 7 bases had no gene match. The CDR3 extends over 14 amino acids. CDR3 coding DNA: TGTGCCAGCAGCAAACTAGCGGGGGCTGAGACGCAGTATTTT. Its protein is CASSKLAGAETQYF.

V and J are TRBV25-1 and TRBJ1-6; maybe TRBD1 (5 bases). From germline, CDR1 is MGHDK and CDR2 SYGVNS. This CDR3 has 17 residues. Between the trimmed V and J ends, which lost 6 bases and 1 base, there was a span of 16 bases. The CDR3 protein is CASRGPFNGSYNSPLHF. CDR3 sequence (DNA): TGTGCCAGCAGGGGACCCTTTAACGGTTCCTATAATTCACCCCTCCACTTT.

Concerning this clone: Other DNA sequences in this sample translate to the same CDR3. The chain uses TRBV7-9 and TRBJ2-7; 7 nucleotides align to TRBD2. Trimming cost V 6 bases and J 3 bases; bases outside gene matches: 2. CDR3 length: 12 residues. Germline CDR1 SEHNR, CDR2 FQNEAQ (reference sequence). The DNA of the CDR3 is TGTGCCAGCAGTCCTAGCGGCTACGAGCAGTACTTC. Residues: CASSPSGYEQYF.

The rearrangement uses TRBV30 and TRBJ1-5; D is undetermined. The germline CDR1 and CDR2 sequences are GTSNPN and SVGIG (reference sequence). The CDR3 length is 13 residues. The V gene lost 3 bases and the J gene lost 6 bases, with 12 bases spanning the gap. The CDR3 loop reads CAWRIGSGQPQHF. The CDR3 coding sequence is TGTGCCTGGAGAATCGGGTCGGGTCAGCCCCAGCATTTT.

The chain has TRBV5-6 and TRBJ2-1; D is possibly TRBD1 or TRBD2 (5 bases each). With 4 bases removed from V and 3 bases from J, the gap between germline ends came to 17 bases. The germline gives CDR1 SGHDT, CDR2 YYEEEE. The CDR3 is 16 residues long. This CDR3 is CASSLGTLPFYNEQFF. CDR3 nucleotides: TGTGCCAGCAGCCTGGGGACGCTACCCTTCTACAATGAGCAGTTCTTC.

This clone has more than one count but fewer than ten. The chain has TRBV7-2 and TRBJ2-5, with TRBD2 as a possible D gene (6 bases). Germline V gene data show CDR1 as SGHTA and CDR2 as FQGNSA. There are 14 residues in the CDR3. V lost 0 bases and J 5 bases, leaving 10 bases between the germline ends. The CDR3 nucleotides read TGTGCCAGCAGCTTAGCCGGACTACTGGAGACCCAGTACTTC. Translated, it gives CASSLAGLLETQYF.

The chain uses TRBV29-1 and TRBJ1-2; D not resolved. The ends were cut back, 4 bases at V and 0 bases at J, with 15 bases in the middle. The CDR3 contains 15 residues. Germline V gives CDR1 SQVTM, CDR2 ANQGSEA. The CDR3 loop reads CSVVDLAEANYGYTF. The CDR3 nucleotides are TGCAGCGTTGTCGATTTGGCGGAAGCTAACTATGGCTACACCTTC.

V usage is TRBV4-2 and J usage is TRBJ1-2, with a weak D call TRBD1 (5 bases). CDR3 length: 17 residues. With 1 base removed from V and 4 bases from J, the gap between germline ends came to 19 bases. From germline, CDR1 is LGHNA and CDR2 YNFKEQ. The CDR3: CASSQAALGDGFYGYTF. CDR3 DNA: TGTGCCAGCAGCCAAGCCGCCCTGGGGGACGGATTCTATGGCTACACCTTC.

V and J are TRBV29-1 and TRBJ2-7; D perhaps matches TRBD2 (6 bases). The CDR3 runs to 15 residues. Germline assignment: CDR1 SQVTM and CDR2 ANQGSEA. The V end lost 0 bases, the J end lost 5 bases, and 17 bases lay between the germline ends. CDR3 DNA sequence: TGCAGCGTTGAAGATCCAGACAGACGGGAGAACGAGCAGTACTTC. Translation: CSVEDPDRRENEQYF.